The next 14 T cell receptor beta chains were all read from a single sample in a study of blood T cells in healthy people across ages. A sample-barcoded 5' primer and a J-beta primer mix were used in a second PCR of roughly 7 to 11 cycles. TCRdb independently ran MiXCR on the 5' RACE reads; one entry per CDR3 protein. The data hold 1.8 million or so distinct CDR3 sequences, with about two fifths observed a single time. Material: blood. These receptors were obtained from a human donor in good health.

CDR3 residues: CSAKGLLYGYTF. The DNA for the CDR3 is TGCAGTGCTAAGGGCCTACTCTATGGCTACACCTTC. The chain couples TRBV20-1 to TRBJ1-2; the D is unclear. V was shortened by 4 bases and J by 4 bases, with 10 bases between the two germline ends. CDR3 size: 12 residues. Per the germline V gene, CDR1 is DFQATT and CDR2 is SNEGSKA (reference sequence).

J is TRBJ1-5 and V is TRBV12-3 or TRBV12-4; 7 nucleotides match TRBD1. This CDR3 has 14 amino acids. With V trimmed by 6 bases and J by 3 bases, 5 bases remained unmatched. CDR3 residues: CASRKTGNNQPQHF. The CDR3 DNA reads as TGTGCCAGCAGAAAGACAGGGAACAATCAGCCCCAGCATTTT.

The chain has TRBV7-2 and TRBJ2-4; TRBD2 matches at 8 bases. The CDR3 contains 18 residues. Trimming took 0 bases from V and 5 from J; bases not matched to a gene: 12. The germline V gene has CDR1 SGHTA and CDR2 FQGNSA. CDR3 sequence reads: CASSLAGGGGSVQNIQYF. The DNA for the CDR3 is TGTGCCAGCAGCTTAGCGGGAGGCGGGGGGTCCGTCCAAAACATTCAGTACTTC.

The chain links TRBV12-3 or TRBV12-4 to TRBJ2-3; D may be TRBD2 (6 bases). The CDR3 contains 13 residues. The V end was cut by 7 bases, the J end by 6 bases, with 14 bases between. CDR3 nucleotide sequence: TGTGCCAGCAAACCCGGAGGGTCGGATACGCAGTATTTT. Its protein is CASKPGGSDTQYF.

This chain links TRBV27 with TRBJ2-4; no clear D gene. The DNA matches TRBJ2-7 better at its end, which makes the J call doubtful. Germline V gene data show CDR1 as MNHEY and CDR2 as SMNVEV (reference sequence). The CDR3 length is 17 residues. The CDR3 DNA reads as TGTGCCAGCAGTACGATCAGCAAGCCAGGTCCCACCTACGAGCAGTACTTC. This gives the protein CASSTISKPGPTYEQYF.

This CDR3 reads CSAYLNYGYTF. In nucleotides, the CDR3 is TGCAGTGCATACCTCAACTATGGCTACACCTTC. The V call is TRBV20-1, the J call TRBJ1-2; the D is unclear. The CDR3 runs 11 residues. Germline V gene lookup returns CDR1 DFQATT and CDR2 SNEGSKA (reference sequence). V dropped 6 bases and J dropped 2 bases, with 7 bases sitting between them.

This clonotype came up a few times. The gene calls are TRBV4-1 and TRBJ1-5; 7 nucleotides align to TRBD1. Germline-derived CDR1 and CDR2 are MGHRA and YSYEKL. V dropped 3 bases and J dropped 4; count of bases not matched to a gene: 6. The CDR3 has 15 residues. Written as DNA, the CDR3 is TGCGCCAGCAGCCATGGGGGACAGTCAAATCAGCCCCAGCATTTT. Translation: CASSHGGQSNQPQHF.

The chain links TRBV24-1 to TRBJ2-2; perhaps TRBD2 as D (6 bases). The germline V and J ends were trimmed by 6 bases and 0 bases, with 10 bases remaining between them. CDR3 length: 15 amino acids. Germline lookup yields CDR1 KGHDR and CDR2 SFDVKD. CDR3: CATSSEGANTGELFF. The CDR3 bases are TGTGCCACCAGTTCGGAGGGCGCGAACACCGGGGAGCTGTTTTTT.

The chain recombines TRBV3-1 with TRBJ2-4, with 7 nucleotides matching TRBD2. CDR3 length: 15 amino acids. CDR1 and CDR2 from the germline V gene are LGHDT and YNNKEL (reference sequence). Losses at the gene ends were 3 bases for V and 1 base for J; bases not matched to a gene: 3. The CDR3 sequence: CASSHPGGAKNIQYF. CDR3 DNA sequence: TGTGCCAGCAGCCACCCCGGGGGGGCCAAAAACATTCAGTACTTC.

The rearrangement uses TRBV9 and TRBJ2-1; tentative D call: TRBD2 (5 bases). The germline V gene has CDR1 SGDLS and CDR2 YYNGEE. V was trimmed by 4 bases and J by 5 bases, leaving 13 bases between them. This CDR3 region has 14 residues. The CDR3 DNA is TGTGCCAGCAGCTTCCGGACTGAAGACAATGAGCAGTTCTTC. This gives the protein CASSFRTEDNEQFF.

This clonotype was seen just once. The chain carries TRBV12-3 or TRBV12-4 and TRBJ2-7, with TRBD2 matching 8 bases. The CDR3 covers 15 residues. With 3 bases clipped from V and 4 bases from J, the junction kept 8 bases outside the gene matches. The CDR3 nucleotides are TGTGCCAGCAGTTTCAAGACTAGCGAGAGATACGAGCAGTACTTC. Translating gives CASSFKTSERYEQYF.

This clonotype was seen just once. V and J are TRBV9 and TRBJ2-5, with 11 bases aligning to TRBD1. This CDR3 is 21 amino acids long. Germline-derived CDR1 and CDR2 are SGDLS and YYNGEE. Unmatched junction bases numbered 27, after V lost 0 bases and J lost 11 bases. The CDR3 region has the DNA TGTGCCAGCAGCGTAGGAGTAAGGGGGGACAGGGGGAAATCAGGTATCTACAAGCAGTACTTC. Its protein is CASSVGVRGDRGKSGIYKQYF.

V and J are TRBV24-1 and TRBJ1-5; D may be TRBD1 (6 bases). CDR1 and CDR2 (germline): KGHDR, SFDVKD. V was shortened by 5 bases and J by 1 base, with 14 bases between the two germline ends. The CDR3 has 16 amino acids. The chain's CDR3 is CATSVVRGRSNQPQHF. The CDR3 DNA reads TGTGCCACCAGTGTAGTCAGGGGTAGGAGCAATCAGCCCCAGCATTTT.

A few counts support this clonotype. The V call is TRBV10-3, the J call TRBJ1-4, with TRBD1 matching 7 bases. This CDR3 is 16 amino acids long. After removal of 0 bases from V and 10 bases from J, the junction contained 11 bases not matched to a gene. Germline CDR1 reads ENHRY; CDR2 reads SYGVKD. CDR3 region: CAISESNGQELGKLFF. The DNA for the CDR3 is TGTGCCATCAGTGAGTCGAACGGACAGGAACTCGGAAAACTGTTTTTT.